This T cell receptor beta chain was captured in a study of radiation and T cells in renal cell carcinoma (dated by TCRdb to 2020 to 2021). A note on the overall study: The samples were obtained from a clinical trial, where primary renal cell carcinomas were treated with 15 Gy stereotactic body radiation therapy and then removed by nephrectomy 4 weeks afterward. In total, about 50 samples underwent TCR beta sequencing: around 26 tumors plus 27 peripheral blood samples. In the 53 samples combined, several million unique CDR3 nucleotide sequences were found, encoding 2 million to 3 million unique CDR3 amino acid sequences.

The CDR1 and CDR2 encoded by the germline V gene (reference sequence) are SEHNR and FQNEAQ. Trimming leaves V shorter by 4 bases and J shorter by 5 bases, with the junction holding 14 bases beyond the gene matches. Including cysteine and phenylalanine, the CDR3 has 18 amino acids. Only the CDR3 region is kept as DNA, spanning 54 bases read in frame from base 1. For this clone: Its binding antigen is unknown. Base qualities were left out, and no much larger clone turns up one base away.

The immunoSEQ kit was used, according to the manufacturer's recommendations, to generate TCR beta libraries from genomic DNA. Library preparation used a first multiplex PCR with proprietary primers, then a second PCR adding unique barcodes, with bead cleanups after each round. A kit-provided positive control reaction and a negative control reaction were included in every sample batch. The final libraries were assessed on an Agilent 4200 TapeStation D1000 ScreenTape, pooled by volume, and quantified by qPCR. An Illumina NextSeq500 fitted with a MidOutput 150-cycle cartridge performed the sequencing, running 156 Read1 cycles and 15 Index1 cycles with the kit's custom primers. The pooled library was loaded at around 0.93 pM with approximately 18% PhiX control spiked in. The study's own analysis went as follows. Vendor-processed data were analyzed in R, with a clonotype defined as all T cells sharing the same CDR3 nucleotide sequence. For clone abundance analyses, frequencies were normalized to the 10,000 most abundant clones in each sample. Public T cell clones, which averaged fewer than five per sample, were excluded before analysis. An abundance difference of at least 32-fold between compartments was the criterion for calling clonotypes tumor-enriched or baseline blood-enriched. A beta-binomial differential abundance model was applied to find clonotypes that expanded or contracted between blood time points. Tumor-blood repertoire similarity was measured with the Baroni-Urbani and Buser coefficient, and group comparisons used two-tailed Wilcoxon tests in R. As stored in TCRdb, this immuneACCESS dataset retains in-frame rearrangements with V and J assigned. A fraction of the clones does not appear; measured against another copy, unresolved V genes explain less than half of the discrepancy, and the remainder lacks a known reason. V, J and clone size were drawn from that table, and D and trimming were deduced from the DNA. The sample table records approximately 140,000 clones; roughly nine tenths of these occur just once. The ten top clones hold about 4% of the sample.

The time point label for this specimen denotes: baseline pretreatment blood. The treatment or condition label, as the study defines it: 15 Gy SBRT to primary tumor, nephrectomy 4 weeks later. Serial peripheral blood from radiation-treated patients was sampled at baseline, 2 weeks and 4 weeks after SBRT to track tumor-enriched clonotypes. All patients had renal cell carcinoma with clear cell pathology. The QIAamp DNA Blood Mini Kit (Qiagen) was used to prepare genomic DNA for TCR sequencing. Samples were included in the analyses only if all quality control checks were passed. Here is what the overall study found, with its caveats: Dynamics of the blood repertoire were not tracked past 4 weeks after treatment. With a single-armed trial design, the study had no way to address how radiation dose or scheduling affects the TCR repertoire. In blood, the top tumor clonotypes increased between baseline and 2 weeks post-radiation and then shrank by 4 weeks, which suggests that tumor-resident clones expanded only transiently. Because pretreatment tumor biopsies were not available, the study could not determine whether clonotypes were already present within the tumor at baseline.

The input for sequencing was blood, taken from a patient whose treatment included radiotherapy and nephrectomy. The origin of this receptor is an older woman with renal cell carcinoma. The chain employs TRBV7-9 and TRBJ1-1; a stretch of 12 junction bases matches TRBD1. The DNA is TGTGCCAGCAGCTCCTATGGGGGGACAGGGGGCGCGAGGACTGAAGCTTTCTTT. The resulting protein is CASSSYGGTGGARTEAFF. When the CDR3 is completed using the reference TRBV7-9 and TRBJ1-1 genes on either side, the full variable domain is DTGVSQNPRHKITKRGQNVTFRCDPISEHNRLYWYRQTLGQGPEFLTYFQNEAQLEKSRLLSDRFSAERPKGSFSTLEIQRTEQGDSAMYLCASSSYGGTGGARTEAFFGQGTRLTVV.